Here is one TCR beta chain with its context. As handled by the study authors: Using reference gene primer amplification, nucleated cell counts were estimated. Here immunoSEQ multiplex PCR was the method, and the copy in TCRdb shows in-frame clones only, minus some. The V and J calls and the clone size are those of that table, but D and trimming were determined from the DNA. The sample consists of about 210,000 clones, 82% of them appearing once. The data originate from a study of blood T cell repertoires in COVID-19. Across the whole study: PBMCs, B-cell-depleted T cells, or T cells were the source of the cDNA or gDNA that made up the material.

Trimming took 6 bases from V and 3 from J, leaving 19 bases between them. The CDR3 loop spans 16 amino acids. Looked up from germline, CDR1 is SGHRS and CDR2 is YFSETQ. The receptor's source is a woman between 40 and 55 years old with acute or convalescent COVID-19. The sample comprised peripheral blood. The chain carries TRBV5-1 and TRBJ2-4; a weak D match, TRBD2 (6 bases). Here the CDR3 reads CASKPGLTQGKNIQYF. The DNA for the CDR3 is TGCGCCAGCAAACCGGGACTCACTCAAGGCAAAAACATTCAGTACTTC.